The subject of this entry is one T cell receptor (beta chain). Its antigen is as yet unknown. TCRdb's copy holds only in-frame clones and misses some; the assay was immunoSEQ multiplex PCR. The repertoire holds 130,000 or so clones, with 93% as singletons. After removal of 1 base from V and 2 bases from J, the junction contained 6 bases not matched to a gene. The germline gives CDR1 MNHEY, CDR2 SMNVEV (reference sequence). The CDR3 consists of 17 residues. These data come from a study of T cell responses to AZD1222 COVID-19 vaccine. Turning to the study itself: Second-dose intervals of approximately 4 or approximately 12 weeks were pooled. Study-wide points: A mostly white British donor set with more females was recruited, and clonal diversity was possibly underestimated. Nearly half of spike-specific TCRs reportedly target unmutated variant regions.

This sequence was found in an adult in good health. The chain links TRBV27 to TRBJ2-3, with 10 bases aligning to TRBD2. The sequences come from peripheral blood, collected on day 0 of AZD1222 vaccination. The CDR3 loop reads CASSLWASGGFTDTQYF. The CDR3 bases are TGTGCCAGCAGTTTATGGGCTAGCGGGGGATTCACAGATACGCAGTATTTT.